This is a list of T cell receptor beta chains from one sample in a study of T cells in Graves' hyperthyroidism and ophthalmopathy. TCRdb fed the multiplex PCR reads into MiXCR, producing one record per CDR3 protein. The sample carries around 500,000 distinct CDR3 sequences, 12% to 15% recorded once. Sequencing input: blood. The receptors were sampled from a woman aged 40-49 years with Graves' hyperthyroidism. Both conserved end residues are part of each CDR3. The D gene is left open where the match is weak. Size is stated for part of the rows, as once, few or many counts, or as a class when the clone is expanded.

d_gene,j_gene,v_gene,abundance,CDR3aa,CDR3nt
NA,TRBJ2-1,TRBV7-3,many,CASSLFDGYEQFF,TGTGCCAGCAGCCTTTTTGACGGATATGAGCAGTTCTTC
NA,TRBJ1-5,TRBV2,many,CASRTGHINQPQHF,TGTGCCAGCCGGACGGGACACATTAATCAGCCCCAGCATTTT
TRBD2,TRBJ2-2,TRBV20-1,NA,CSVLAGSGELFF,TGCAGTGTACTAGCGGGATCCGGGGAGCTGTTTTTT
NA,TRBJ1-1,TRBV7-8,many,CASSLIRDTEAFF,TGTGCCAGCAGCTTAATCAGGGACACTGAAGCTTTCTTT
NA,TRBJ2-3,TRBV20-1,NA,CSARLGPWTDTQYF,TGCAGTGCTAGATTGGGACCTTGGACAGATACGCAGTATTTT
NA,TRBJ2-3,TRBV27,few,CASSFFGSTDTQYF,TGTGCCAGCAGTTTTTTCGGTAGCACAGATACGCAGTATTTT
TRBD1,TRBJ1-6,TRBV28,many,CASTDRVDSPLHF,TGTGCCAGCACGGACAGGGTTGATTCACCCCTCCACTTT
TRBD1,TRBJ1-5,TRBV6-1,few,CASSEAQQGIEPQHF,TGTGCCAGCAGTGAAGCGCAACAGGGGATCGAGCCCCAGCATTTT
NA,TRBJ2-1,TRBV7-9,many,CASSPDFFDEQFF,TGTGCCAGCAGCCCGGACTTTTTCGATGAGCAGTTCTTC
NA,TRBJ2-7,TRBV5-6,few,CASRAWGAGEQYF,TGTGCCAGCCGAGCTTGGGGGGCAGGCGAGCAGTACTTC
NA,TRBJ2-1,TRBV24-1,few,CATRGLINEQFF,TGTGCCACCAGGGGATTAATCAATGAGCAGTTCTTC
NA,TRBJ2-7,TRBV5-6,few,CASSPLDGVVYEQYF,TGTGCCAGCAGCCCCTTGGACGGGGTCGTCTACGAGCAGTACTTC
TRBD2,TRBJ2-7,TRBV27,NA,CASSRLAGAGTYEQYF,TGTGCCAGCAGTCGACTAGCGGGAGCGGGTACCTACGAGCAGTACTTC
NA,TRBJ2-5,TRBV9,few,CASTPQTQETQYF,TGTGCCAGCACCCCACAGACACAAGAGACCCAGTACTTC
TRBD2,TRBJ2-7,TRBV10-3,many,CAISEGTSGSFGEQYF,TGTGCCATCAGTGAAGGGACTAGCGGGAGCTTTGGCGAGCAGTACTTC
TRBD1,TRBJ1-2,TRBV12-3/TRBV12-4,many,CASRGTGHGYTF,TGTGCCAGCAGGGGGACAGGGCATGGCTACACCTTC
NA,TRBJ1-1,TRBV2,many,CASSAQDTEAFF,TGTGCCAGCAGTGCACAGGACACTGAAGCTTTCTTT
NA,TRBJ1-6,TRBV6-1,many,CASSKGARPLHF,TGTGCCAGCAGTAAAGGGGCCCGGCCCCTCCACTTT
NA,TRBJ2-7,TRBV6-1,many,CASSAELWSTYEQYF,TGTGCCAGCAGCGCCGAGCTCTGGTCCACCTACGAGCAGTACTTC
NA,TRBJ1-1,TRBV3-1,many,CASSQGGRGRGTEAFF,TGTGCCAGCAGCCAAGGAGGGCGGGGGCGAGGGACTGAAGCTTTCTTT